This T cell receptor beta chain was sequenced in a study of T cells after yellow fever vaccination. Per germline, CDR1 SGHRS and CDR2 YFSETQ. Trimming removed 4 bases from V and 4 bases from J, with 14 bases in between. The CDR3 loop spans 14 amino acids. This clonotype was seen at least ten times. In TCRdb, the 5' RACE reads were re-called with MiXCR into one record per CDR3 protein. Of 60,000 to 85,000 distinct CDR3 sequences listed, more than 5.5% are singletons. This receptor was taken from a man between 18 and 29 years old who received the YFV17D yellow fever vaccine. The chain recombines TRBV5-1 with TRBJ1-2, with D tentatively TRBD1 (5 bases). The specimen comprised CD8+ T cells sorted from PBMCs, sampled 4 to 6 days after the first yellow fever vaccination. The CDR3 bases are TGCGCCAGCAGCGGGCTTCGGGACGGCTATGGCTACACCTTC. As protein: CASSGLRDGYGYTF.